The 32 T cell receptor beta chains below come from one sample, sequenced in a study of T cell responses to AZD1222 COVID-19 vaccine. Clones were sequenced by immunoSEQ multiplex PCR, and TCRdb holds only the in-frame ones, with some missing. The sample contains about 150,000 clones, about nine tenths of which appear only once. The source material was peripheral blood, sampled on day 0 of AZD1222 vaccination. These receptors originate from an adult in good health.

The chain combines TRBV5-8 with TRBJ1-5, with D uncertain. CDR3 length: 13 amino acids. Trimming took off 2 bases at V and 3 bases at J, with 6 bases between the two ends. Germline V CDR1 and CDR2: SGHTS, YDEGEE. CDR3 sequence: CASSLYHNQPQHF. CDR3 sequence (DNA): TGTGCCAGCAGCTTATATCACAATCAGCCCCAGCATTTT.

This chain's CDR3 is CASSLGASSYEQYF. DNA for the CDR3: TGTGCCAGCAGCTTAGGGGCTAGTTCCTACGAGCAGTACTTC. J is TRBJ2-7 and V is TRBV7-8; unclear D gene. From germline, CDR1 is SGHVS and CDR2 FQNEAQ. The CDR3 length is 14 residues. Trimming took off 1 base at V and 1 base at J, with 8 bases between the two ends.

The chain links TRBV11-3 to TRBJ2-3; unclear D gene. Germline V gene data show CDR1 as SGHNT and CDR2 as YENEEA. V was trimmed by 2 bases and J by 0 bases, leaving 6 bases between them. This CDR3 region has 14 residues. The CDR3 loop reads CASSLQSSTDTQYF. CDR3 sequence (DNA): TGTGCCAGCAGCTTACAATCTAGCACAGATACGCAGTATTTT.

The rearrangement links TRBV6-5 to TRBJ1-1; D may be TRBD1 (6 bases). Trimming took off 5 bases at V and 4 bases at J, with 14 bases between the two ends. There are 14 residues in the CDR3. Germline lookup yields CDR1 MNHEY and CDR2 SVGAGI. The CDR3 nucleotides read TGTGCCAGCAGTCAACAGGGTGGACGCACTGAAGCTTTCTTT. Protein: CASSQQGGRTEAFF.

This clone was seen once. This chain connects TRBV9 to TRBJ1-3, with 8 positions matching TRBD1. V was clipped by 4 bases and J by 2 bases; unmatched bases: 14. The CDR3 loop spans 18 amino acids. The germline gives CDR1 SGDLS, CDR2 YYNGEE. CDR3 in amino acids: CASSSGTGYRTTGNTIYF. CDR3 nucleotide sequence: TGTGCCAGCAGCTCCGGGACAGGCTATCGTACAACTGGAAACACCATATATTTT.

The chain combines TRBV9 with TRBJ1-2; a weak D match, TRBD1 (6 bases). V was clipped by 3 bases and J by 0 bases, with 12 bases between them. The CDR3 length is 15 residues. Per germline, CDR1 SGDLS and CDR2 YYNGEE. The DNA for the CDR3 is TGTGCCAGCAGCGCAGGGGACGGAGCTAACTATGGCTACACCTTC. Amino acids: CASSAGDGANYGYTF.

The V call is TRBV4-3, the J call TRBJ1-6; D is unresolved. Germline V CDR1 and CDR2: LGHNA, YSLEER. The CDR3 totals 14 residues. Trimming shortened V by 0 bases and J by 9 bases, and 9 bases separated the two germline ends. CDR3 region: CASSQDQEGSPLHF. Written as DNA, the CDR3 is TGCGCCAGCAGCCAAGATCAGGAAGGTTCACCCCTCCACTTT.

The CDR3, as DNA: TGTGCCACCAGTGACAGGGACAGGGCCACAGATACGCAGTATTTT. This encodes CATSDRDRATDTQYF. The chain uses TRBV24-1 and TRBJ2-3, with TRBD1 identical over 9 bases. From germline, CDR1 is KGHDR and CDR2 SFDVKD. V was pared by 4 bases and J by 2 bases, with 3 bases of the junction left unmatched. This CDR3 region has 15 residues.

The rearrangement links TRBV28 to TRBJ2-7; 11 bases line up with TRBD2. CDR1 is MDHEN, CDR2 SYDVKM, per germline. The ends lost 3 bases at V and 2 bases at J; junction bases unmatched: 3. The CDR3 has 15 amino acids. The CDR3 region has the DNA TGTGCCAGCAGTTTTCTACTAGCGGGAGCCTACGAGCAGTACTTC. This gives the protein CASSFLLAGAYEQYF.

The V call is TRBV25-1, the J call TRBJ1-6, with 11 positions matching TRBD1. This CDR3 is 14 amino acids long. Germline lookup yields CDR1 MGHDK and CDR2 SYGVNS. V dropped 3 bases and J dropped 9; count of bases not matched to a gene: 1. This chain's CDR3 is CASSEDRGLSPLHF. The CDR3 DNA reads TGTGCCAGCAGTGAGGACAGGGGGCTTTCACCCCTCCACTTT.

J is TRBJ1-2 and V is TRBV6-5, with 12 bases aligning to TRBD1. Germline CDR1 is MNHEY and CDR2 is SVGAGI. V shed 5 bases and J 8 bases; nucleotides not matched to a gene: 6. This CDR3 comprises 14 residues. CDR3 residues: CASSLGDRGRGYTF. CDR3 DNA sequence: TGTGCCAGCAGTCTTGGGGACAGGGGGCGAGGCTACACCTTC.

In this sample, this clone turned up a few times. This sequence joins TRBV6-1 and TRBJ1-1; 7 bases line up with TRBD1. In germline, CDR1 is MNHNS, CDR2 SASEGT. The CDR3 extends over 13 amino acids. Losses at the gene ends were 3 bases for V and 5 bases for J; bases not matched to a gene: 3. The CDR3: CASSEGQPTEAFF. As DNA, the CDR3 is TGTGCCAGCAGTGAGGGACAGCCAACTGAAGCTTTCTTT.

The chain links TRBV4-2 to TRBJ1-4, with a tentative D call TRBD1 (6 bases). Trimming pared 2 bases from V and 4 bases from J, leaving 14 bases between. This CDR3 has 16 amino acids. From germline, CDR1 is LGHNA and CDR2 YNFKEQ. The CDR3 here is CASSQLPGQLNEKLFF. DNA for the CDR3: TGTGCCAGCAGCCAACTCCCGGGACAACTTAATGAAAAACTGTTTTTT.

The J gene is TRBJ2-7, the V gene TRBV7-8; 11 bases are shared with TRBD2. Germline loops: CDR1 SGHVS, CDR2 FQNEAQ. The V and J ends lost 5 bases and 3 bases, in that order; junction bases with no gene match: 9. This CDR3 spans 16 amino acids. The CDR3 spells CASSPQTSGNVYEQYF. CDR3 nucleotides: TGTGCCAGCAGCCCCCAGACTAGCGGGAATGTCTACGAGCAGTACTTC.

The CDR3 nucleotides are TGTGCCAGCAGTGAAGCGGGCTACCCTTTTTTGGGCGGCACTGAAGCTTTCTTT. Translated, it gives CASSEAGYPFLGGTEAFF. J is TRBJ1-1 and V is TRBV2; D call uncertain. This CDR3 spans 18 amino acids. Germline lookup yields CDR1 SNHLY and CDR2 FYNNEI. V was shortened by 0 bases and J by 4 bases, with 21 bases between the two germline ends.

The chain recombines TRBV28 with TRBJ2-5; no reliable D call. The CDR3 covers 12 residues. CDR1 is MDHEN and CDR2 is SYDVKM in the germline V gene. V lost 1 base to trimming and J lost 3 bases, with 3 bases between them. In DNA form, the CDR3 reads TGTGCCAGCAGTTTATACGAAGAGACCCAGTACTTC. Its translation is CASSLYEETQYF.

The chain joins TRBV6-5 to TRBJ2-1; 7 bases are a match to TRBD1. The CDR3 runs 11 residues. The V and J ends lost 7 bases and 7 bases, in that order; junction bases with no gene match: 1. CDR1 is MNHEY, CDR2 SVGAGI, per germline. The CDR3: CASTRGNEQFF. DNA for the CDR3: TGTGCCAGCACCAGGGGGAATGAGCAGTTCTTC.

V usage is TRBV7-2 and J usage is TRBJ2-7; D perhaps matches TRBD2 (5 bases). Per germline, CDR1 SGHTA and CDR2 FQGNSA. The CDR3 runs 15 residues. The V end was cut by 3 bases, the J end by 6 bases, with 18 bases between. CDR3 in DNA: TGTGCCAGCAGCTTTGGGAGAGCGTATTACTCCGAGCAGTACTTC. Translating it yields CASSFGRAYYSEQYF. The whole variable domain, filled in from reference TRBV7-2 and TRBJ2-7, reads GAGVSQSPSNKVTEKGKDVELRCDPISGHTALYWYRQSLGQGLEFLIYFQGNSAPDKSGLPSDRFSAERTGGSVSTLTIQRTQQEDSAVYLCASSFGRAYYSEQYFGPGTRLTVT.

The chain combines TRBV28 with TRBJ1-5; 11 nucleotides match TRBD1. V gave up 8 bases and J gave up 0 bases; unmatched junction bases: 6. The germline CDR1 and CDR2 sequences are MDHEN and SYDVKM. The CDR3 runs 16 residues. The CDR3 is CASVGQGAYSNQPQHF. The CDR3 DNA follows: TGTGCCAGCGTAGGACAGGGGGCTTATAGCAATCAGCCCCAGCATTTT.

The chain employs TRBV2 and TRBJ2-1; no clear D gene. Germline V CDR1 and CDR2: SNHLY, FYNNEI. Trimming shortened V by 6 bases and J by 0 bases, and 12 bases separated the two germline ends. CDR3 length equals 15 residues. CDR3 protein: CASSADPGSYNEQFF. The CDR3 DNA sequence: TGTGCCAGCAGCGCAGACCCGGGCTCCTACAATGAGCAGTTCTTC.

V and J are TRBV4-2 and TRBJ1-1, with D perhaps matching TRBD1 (6 bases). Trimming pared 0 bases from V and 1 base from J, leaving 9 bases between. Germline assignment: CDR1 LGHNA and CDR2 YNFKEQ. The CDR3 runs 15 residues. CDR3 residues: CASSQDRTENTEAFF. CDR3 sequence (DNA): TGTGCCAGCAGCCAAGATCGGACAGAGAACACTGAAGCTTTCTTT.

This chain uses TRBV5-1 with TRBJ1-2; D gene uncertain. Trimming took off 0 bases at V and 2 bases at J, with 8 bases between the two ends. The CDR3 is made up of 14 amino acids. CDR1 is SGHRS and CDR2 is YFSETQ in the germline V gene. The DNA of the CDR3 is TGCGCCAGCAGCTTGGCCCAACAGAACTATGGCTACACCTTC. Its protein is CASSLAQQNYGYTF.

This clone was observed once. V is TRBV15 and J is TRBJ1-5; 10 bases match TRBD1. The J segment lost 5 bases and the V segment lost 3 bases, leaving 7 bases of the junction unmatched. Germline V gene lookup returns CDR1 LNHNV and CDR2 YYDKDF (reference sequence). The CDR3 sequence is 16 residues long. This CDR3 reads CATSSPGQGYDQPQHF. The CDR3 coding sequence is TGTGCCACCAGCAGTCCGGGACAGGGGTACGATCAGCCCCAGCATTTT.

J is TRBJ2-2 and V is TRBV11-2; TRBD1 matches at 11 bases. This CDR3 has 15 amino acids. The germline V gene encodes CDR1 SGHAT and CDR2 FQNNGV. The V segment lost 7 bases and the J segment 7 bases; nucleotides outside the gene matches: 8. As DNA, the CDR3 is TGTGCCAGCAAGCTTCGGACAGGGGGCCACGGGGAGCTGTTTTTT. Translating it yields CASKLRTGGHGELFF.

This chain joins TRBV6-5 and TRBJ1-4; no clear D gene. With 2 bases removed from V and 4 bases from J, the gap between germline ends came to 11 bases. CDR3 length equals 15 residues. The germline gives CDR1 MNHEY, CDR2 SVGAGI. CDR3 nucleotide sequence: TGTGCCAGCAGTTACCGGACGGGCAATAATGAAAAACTGTTTTTT. Protein sequence: CASSYRTGNNEKLFF.

The CDR3 DNA reads TGTGCCAGCAGTGGTTCCACTTACTCTTATAATTCACCCCTCCACTTT. Protein sequence: CASSGSTYSYNSPLHF. The J gene is TRBJ1-6, the V gene TRBV2; no clear D gene. From germline, CDR1 is SNHLY and CDR2 FYNNEI. The CDR3 length is 16 residues. V was clipped by 4 bases and J by 4 bases, with 14 bases between them.

This chain connects TRBV4-3 to TRBJ2-1; 7 positions agree with TRBD2. After removal of 1 base from V and 9 bases from J, the junction contained 0 bases not matched to a gene. Germline CDR1 reads LGHNA; CDR2 reads YSLEER. The CDR3 totals 12 residues. In DNA form, the CDR3 reads TGCGCCAGCAGCCAAGCGGGAGGTGAGCAGTTCTTC. Translation gives CASSQAGGEQFF.

The chain couples TRBV28 to TRBJ1-1, with a possible D match to TRBD1 (5 bases). The CDR3 sequence is 14 residues long. Between the trimmed V and J ends, which lost 5 bases and 7 bases, there was a span of 17 bases. Germline V gene lookup returns CDR1 MDHEN and CDR2 SYDVKM. CDR3 region: CASSPRDGTGEAFF. DNA for the CDR3: TGTGCCAGCAGTCCACGCGACGGGACGGGTGAAGCTTTCTTT. The variable domain in full, with the rest retrieved from reference TRBV28 and TRBJ1-1, is DVKVTQSSRYLVKRTGEKVFLECVQDMDHENMFWYRQDPGLGLRLIYFSYDVKMKEKGDIPEGYSVSREKKERFSLILESASTNQTSMYLCASSPRDGTGEAFFGQGTRLTVV.

This chain joins TRBV18 and TRBJ1-5; the D gene is possibly TRBD1 (5 bases). Looked up from germline, CDR1 is KGHSH and CDR2 is LQKENI. Trimming took off 5 bases at V and 5 bases at J, with 13 bases between the two ends. This CDR3 spans 14 amino acids. The CDR3 DNA reads as TGTGCCAGCTCATTAAGTGGGGGGGATCAGCCCCAGCATTTT. Protein sequence: CASSLSGGDQPQHF.

The chain uses TRBV7-2 and TRBJ2-3; D perhaps matches TRBD2 (5 bases). The CDR3 covers 16 residues. CDR1 is SGHTA and CDR2 is FQGNSA in the germline V gene. Trimming stripped 1 base from V and 2 bases from J, with 13 bases between. The CDR3 protein is CASSLGRPGDTDTQYF. The DNA of the CDR3 is TGTGCCAGCAGCTTAGGTAGACCCGGGGACACAGATACGCAGTATTTT.

The chain employs TRBV29-1 and TRBJ2-3; D possibly uses TRBD1 or TRBD2 (5 bases each). CDR3 length: 15 amino acids. CDR1 is SQVTM, CDR2 ANQGSEA, per germline. The V and J ends lost 6 bases and 0 bases respectively, with 16 bases between them. The CDR3 loop is CSVTTGISSTDTQYF. The CDR3 nucleotides are TGCAGCGTGACTACAGGAATTTCTAGCACAGATACGCAGTATTTT.

The rearrangement links TRBV28 to TRBJ2-1; D not certain. The CDR3 spans 13 residues. Germline assignment: CDR1 MDHEN and CDR2 SYDVKM. V was cut by 8 bases and J by 8 bases, with 16 bases left in between. In DNA, the CDR3 is TGTGCCAGCCAACCTCTCTTTGGACATGAGCAGTTCTTC. Translating gives CASQPLFGHEQFF.